Shown below are 8 T cell receptor beta chains from a single sample sequenced in a study of metastatic and nonmetastatic thyroid tumors. TCRdb reanalyzed the PCR reads with MiXCR. The sample holds some 41,000 clones, 13% seen once. Ahead of thyroid surgery, no patient had received treatment of any kind. The sample was blood. These receptors originate from a female donor with papillary thyroid cancer or a benign thyroid nodule (not recorded which). Some clones in this sample may be carry-over from other donors' samples.

This clone was seen at least ten times. The chain carries TRBV3-1 and TRBJ2-7; D remains ambiguous. Deletions cut 3 bases from V and 2 bases from J, with 5 bases between. Germline V gene data show CDR1 as LGHDT and CDR2 as YNNKEL (reference sequence). The CDR3 sequence is 12 residues long. CDR3 region: CASSHLAYEQYF. In DNA form, the CDR3 reads TGTGCCAGCAGCCACCTTGCCTACGAGCAGTACTTC.

Many counts were recorded for this clone. The V call is TRBV7-9, the J call TRBJ2-1; 15 nucleotides line up with TRBD2. Germline V lookup: CDR1 SEHNR, CDR2 FQNEAQ (reference sequence). The CDR3 covers 16 residues. J gave up 8 bases and V 5 bases, and 7 bases lay outside the gene matches. The CDR3 sequence: CASSRQGTSGRYEQFF. CDR3 bases: TGTGCCAGCAGCCGCCAGGGGACTAGCGGGAGGTATGAGCAGTTCTTC.

This clone was found many times. The J gene is TRBJ1-5, the V gene TRBV20-1; 8 bases agree with TRBD1. Germline lookup yields CDR1 DFQATT and CDR2 SNEGSKA (reference sequence). The ends lost 4 bases at V and 7 bases at J; junction bases unmatched: 9. The CDR3 covers 14 residues. CDR3 coding DNA: TGCAGTGCTACCCGTGACAGGGGTTGGCAGCCCCAGCATTTT. It yields the protein CSATRDRGWQPQHF.

The sample holds many counts of this clone. V usage is TRBV20-1 and J usage is TRBJ2-2; TRBD1 matches 8 bases. The J segment lost 7 bases and the V segment lost 6 bases, leaving 13 bases of the junction unmatched. Germline CDR1 DFQATT, CDR2 SNEGSKA (reference sequence). The CDR3 runs 15 residues. CDR3 in DNA: TGCAGTGCCCTCAGCAGGGGGCGCGGGGTCGGGGAGCTGTTTTTT. Protein product: CSALSRGRGVGELFF.

This clone was seen repeatedly, ten times or more. J is TRBJ2-2 and V is TRBV7-2; no clear D. The CDR3 extends over 15 amino acids. Looked up from germline, CDR1 is SGHTA and CDR2 is FQGNSA. V was cut by 6 bases and J by 4 bases, with 15 bases left in between. CDR3 sequence (DNA): TGTGCCAGCAGGAGGACGACTGGTTCCACCGGGGAGCTGTTTTTT. The encoded protein is CASRRTTGSTGELFF.

This clone came up many times. This chain connects TRBV6-1 to TRBJ1-5; 10 nucleotides line up with TRBD1. CDR3 length: 15 amino acids. Germline V gene lookup returns CDR1 MNHNS and CDR2 SASEGT. The V segment lost 10 bases and the J segment 2 bases; nucleotides outside the gene matches: 8. The CDR3 protein is CATRGTGEGNQPQHF. DNA for the CDR3: TGTGCCACTAGGGGGACAGGGGAAGGCAATCAGCCCCAGCATTTT.

In this sample, this clone turned up many times. The chain's CDR3 is CASSRGVGQPQHF. Here the CDR3 DNA reads TGCGCCAGCTCACGAGGGGTAGGGCAGCCCCAGCATTTT. The chain couples TRBV10-2 to TRBJ1-5; a weak D match, TRBD1 (5 bases). The germline V gene encodes CDR1 WSHSY and CDR2 SAAADI. V lost 8 bases to trimming and J lost 7 bases, with 15 bases between them. The CDR3 is 13 amino acids.

This clone came up many times. V is TRBV30 and J is TRBJ1-2; 10 positions agree with TRBD1. Germline V CDR1 and CDR2: GTSNPN, SVGIG (reference sequence). CDR3 length equals 14 residues. The J segment lost 4 bases and the V segment lost 1 base, leaving 3 bases of the junction unmatched. CDR3 amino acids: CAWSGTGGGYGYTF. In nucleotides, the CDR3 is TGTGCCTGGAGTGGGACAGGGGGTGGCTATGGCTACACCTTC.